This T cell receptor (beta chain) originates from a study of cytomegalovirus exposure and HLA in healthy donors. Notes on the study in general: In a later analysis, TCR beta V- and J-gene trimming was associated with a missense DCLRE1C variant. One later analysis reportedly identified an Asian-associated ancestry cluster that showed fewer N-insertions than the approximately 710-donor mean. The study flagged roughly 160 TCR beta chains as cytomegalovirus-associated.

About this clone: Its specificity is not known.

CDR3 length: 15 amino acids. Germline CDR1 reads MNHEY; CDR2 reads SVGAGI. V was trimmed by 0 bases and J by 4 bases, leaving 10 bases between them. Both 60 Vbeta primers and 13 Jbeta primers went into the PCR. Clones were read by immunoSEQ multiplex PCR, and TCRdb kept only the in-frame ones, dropping some. The sample consists of tens of thousands of clones, roughly three quarters of them appearing once. V is TRBV6-5 and J is TRBJ1-3; a weak D match, TRBD1 (6 bases). The sequence came from a man aged 25-45 years in good health and CMV-seronegative. Sequencing was performed on PBMCs. The CDR3 sequence is CASSYSGGAGNTIYF. The CDR3 nucleotides read TGTGCCAGCAGTTACTCCGGGGGGGCAGGAAACACCATATATTTT.